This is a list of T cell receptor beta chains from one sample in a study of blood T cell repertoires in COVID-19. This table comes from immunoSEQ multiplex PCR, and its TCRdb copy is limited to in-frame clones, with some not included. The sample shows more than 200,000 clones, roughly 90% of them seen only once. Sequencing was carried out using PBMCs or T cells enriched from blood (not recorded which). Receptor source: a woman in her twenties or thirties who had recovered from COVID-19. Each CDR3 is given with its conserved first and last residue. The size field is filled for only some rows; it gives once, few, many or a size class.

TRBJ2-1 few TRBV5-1 CASSRGGTSGSNEQFF
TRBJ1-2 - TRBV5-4 CASSFPGQNYGYTF
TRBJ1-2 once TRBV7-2 CASSLSTGSKGGYTF
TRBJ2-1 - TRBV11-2 CASSLAGRGNEQFF
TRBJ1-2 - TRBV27 CASSSNTGNRGYTF
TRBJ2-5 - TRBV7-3 CASSSGTQETQYF
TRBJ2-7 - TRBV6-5 CASGSLAGGDYEQYF
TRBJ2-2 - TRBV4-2 CASSPAGGNTGELFF
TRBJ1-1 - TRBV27 CASRGQTLNTEAFF
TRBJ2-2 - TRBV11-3 CASSPFSGGSHTGELFF
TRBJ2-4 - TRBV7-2 CASSKTGGERHLYF
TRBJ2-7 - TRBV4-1 CASSQEAGPYEQYF
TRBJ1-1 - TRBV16 CASSQTGGYTEAFF
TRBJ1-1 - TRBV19 CASQTGTEAFF
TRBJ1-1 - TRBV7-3 CASSESGTGIVNTEAFF
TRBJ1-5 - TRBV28 CASSGWGGADSNQPQHF
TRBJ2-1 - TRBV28 CASSLYWFRDTNEQFF
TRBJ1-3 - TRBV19 CASSRTVDSGNTIYF
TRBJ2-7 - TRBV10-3 CAISTSGADYEQYF
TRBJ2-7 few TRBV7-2 CASSLGVGGGSYEQYF
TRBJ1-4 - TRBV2 CASGTVNGGKLFF
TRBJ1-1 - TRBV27 CASSLGSEAFF
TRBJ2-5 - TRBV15 CATSMGLAGETQYF
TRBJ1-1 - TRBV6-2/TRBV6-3 CASRYGAFEAFF
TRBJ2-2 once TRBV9 CASSVDIGASGYTGELFF
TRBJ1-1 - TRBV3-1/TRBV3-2 CASSQDGSSWNTEAFF
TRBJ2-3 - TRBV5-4 CASSFDFSGRPGDTQYF
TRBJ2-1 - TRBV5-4 CASSDGLPGSYNEQFF
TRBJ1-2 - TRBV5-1 CASSPAEGRYGYTF
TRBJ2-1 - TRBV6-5 CASSYRDRSYNEQFF
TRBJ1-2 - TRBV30 CAWSNTEINYGYTF
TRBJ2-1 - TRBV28 CASRIKWGTSGRDYNEQFF
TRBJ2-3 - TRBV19 CASSKTGEADTQYF
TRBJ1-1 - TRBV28 CASSYPTGANTEAFF
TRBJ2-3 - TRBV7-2 CASSYGTSATDTQYF
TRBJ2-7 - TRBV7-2 CASSFSSGGYEQYF
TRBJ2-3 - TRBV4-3 CASSQLLESTDTQYF
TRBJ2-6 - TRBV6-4 CASSVGQGSGANVLTF
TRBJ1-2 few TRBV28 CASRQGISNYGYTF
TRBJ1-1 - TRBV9 CASSVASVNTEAFF
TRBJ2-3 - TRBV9 CASSAAETSGRYTDTQYF
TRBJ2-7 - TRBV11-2 CASSLMRGTSDIYEQYF
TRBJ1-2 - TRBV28 CASRLSGQGGGGYTF
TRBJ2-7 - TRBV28 CASSHRQGSSYEQYF
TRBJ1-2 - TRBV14 CASSQDRVYGYTF
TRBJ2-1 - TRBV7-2 CASSPVAGVYNEQFF
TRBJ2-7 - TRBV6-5 CATTGGVGNEQYF
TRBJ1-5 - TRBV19 CASSRSPDRGWINQPQHF
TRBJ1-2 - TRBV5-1 CASSFQPGSGDNYGYTF
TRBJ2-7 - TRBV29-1 CSVVLAGNYEQYF
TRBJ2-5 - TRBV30 CAWSVGIQGAGETQYF
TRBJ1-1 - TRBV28 CASRRKGRPMNTEAFF
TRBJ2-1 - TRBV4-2 CASSQEGDNEQFF
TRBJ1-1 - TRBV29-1 CSVSGLGGTEAFF
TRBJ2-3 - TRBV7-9 CASSLSYQASTDTQYF
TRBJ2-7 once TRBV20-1 CSASGGLLSSYEQYF
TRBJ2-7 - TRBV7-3 CASSLQAGGGYEQYF
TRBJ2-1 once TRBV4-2 CASSLPSGETYNEQFF
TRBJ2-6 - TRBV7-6 CASSSRSGANVLTF
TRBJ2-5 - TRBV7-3 CASSLNAGVQETQYF